Sequencing of this T cell receptor (beta chain) was carried out in a study of blood T cell repertoires in COVID-19. Study-wide context: Both acute and convalescent COVID-19 samples were obtained from the United States, Italy and Spain. From T cells, B-cell-depleted T cells, or PBMCs came the material, which was cDNA or gDNA.

Trimming took 3 bases from V and 4 from J, leaving 14 bases between them. Germline CDR1 is KGHDR and CDR2 is SFDVKD. The CDR3 length is 16 residues. Methods used by the authors: From reference gene primer amplification, estimates of nucleated cell counts were derived. Using immunoSEQ multiplex PCR, the repertoire was profiled, and TCRdb retains in-frame clones only, with some absent. The D gene and trimming were derived from the DNA, and the V and J assignments and clone size from that table. The table shows roughly 150,000 clones, with roughly 85% occurring only once. The chain is built from TRBV24-1 and TRBJ2-2; D perhaps matches TRBD2 (6 bases). This TCR was recovered from a human donor in a cohort sampled during active COVID-19. The specimen sequenced was peripheral blood. The CDR3: CATSDPLRGSTGELFF. The DNA for the CDR3 is TGTGCCACCAGTGATCCCCTTCGGGGGAGCACCGGGGAGCTGTTTTTT.